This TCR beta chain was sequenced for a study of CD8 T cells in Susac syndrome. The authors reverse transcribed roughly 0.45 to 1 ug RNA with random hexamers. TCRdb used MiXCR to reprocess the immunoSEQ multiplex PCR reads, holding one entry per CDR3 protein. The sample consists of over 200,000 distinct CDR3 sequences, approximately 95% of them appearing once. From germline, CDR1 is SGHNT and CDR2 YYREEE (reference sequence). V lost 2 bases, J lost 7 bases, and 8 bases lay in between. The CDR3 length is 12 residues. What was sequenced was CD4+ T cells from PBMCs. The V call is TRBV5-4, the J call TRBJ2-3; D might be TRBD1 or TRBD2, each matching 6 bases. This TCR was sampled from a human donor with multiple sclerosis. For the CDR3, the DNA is TGTGCCAGCAGCTTAGGGGGGAATACGCAGTATTTT. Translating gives CASSLGGNTQYF.